Below, 29 T cell receptor beta chains from the same sample are listed, as sequenced in a study of T cells in Graves' hyperthyroidism and ophthalmopathy (dated by TCRdb to about 2019). Libraries were built with multiplex PCR. The run used an Illumina HiSeq 2000. The TCR beta CDR3 regions were amplified from the RNA transcripts. The TCR CDR3 was subjected to a first round of RT-PCR using the HTBI primer set and the Qiagen OneStep RT-PCR kit. TCRdb cleaned the public reads at Q25 with fastp, built clones with MiXCR and kept in-frame beta chains. Under each unique CDR3 protein, matching rows form one entry showing the most common genes and DNA. Within this sample are under 800,000 distinct CDR3 sequences, with approximately 14% of them counted one time only. The top ten constitute roughly 10% of the sample. What was sequenced was blood. The receptors derive from a woman aged 18 to 35 with Graves' hyperthyroidism.

This clonotype came up many times. V and J are TRBV7-9 and TRBJ2-1; a weak D match, TRBD2 (5 bases). Germline V gene sequence: CDR1 SEHNR, CDR2 FQNEAQ (reference sequence). The CDR3 totals 17 residues. The V gene lost 5 bases and the J gene lost 6 bases, with 23 bases spanning the gap. CDR3 loop: CASSGKNLATPANEQFF. CDR3 nucleotide sequence: TGTGCCAGCAGCGGCAAGAATCTAGCTACCCCTGCCAATGAGCAGTTCTTC.

This clonotype was seen a few times. The genes are TRBV10-3 and TRBJ1-1; the D gene is possibly TRBD1 (5 bases). From germline, CDR1 is ENHRY and CDR2 SYGVKD. Trimming left V 8 bases short and J 3 bases short, with 10 bases between. This CDR3 is built from 12 residues. CDR3 loop: CAISRDDTEAFF. The DNA for the CDR3 is TGTGCCATCTCCAGGGACGACACTGAAGCTTTCTTT.

To note about this clonotype: A much larger clone is a single base away; this may be a read error. The gene calls are TRBV12-3 or TRBV12-4 and TRBJ2-5; 8 bases line up with TRBD2. J gave up 4 bases and V 6 bases, and 10 bases lay outside the gene matches. This CDR3 contains 15 residues. For the CDR3, the DNA is TGTGCCAGCAGGGATAGCGGGGCCCCTCTAGAGACCCAGTACTTC. Translation: CASRDSGAPLETQYF.

V and J are TRBV14 and TRBJ2-1; D is possibly TRBD2 (5 bases). Trimming took off 0 bases at V and 2 bases at J, with 8 bases between the two ends. CDR3 length equals 15 residues. Per germline, CDR1 SGHDN and CDR2 FVKESK. CDR3 in amino acids: CASSQEWRAYNEQFF. The DNA of the CDR3 is TGTGCCAGCAGCCAAGAATGGCGGGCCTACAATGAGCAGTTCTTC. The full variable domain, with the rest looked up from reference TRBV14 and TRBJ2-1, is EAGVTQFPSHSVIEKGQTVTLRCDPISGHDNLYWYRRVMGKEIKFLLHFVKESKQDESGMPNNRFLAERTGGTYSTLKVQPAELEDSGVYFCASSQEWRAYNEQFFGPGTRLTVL.

This clonotype was seen many times. V is TRBV2 and J is TRBJ2-4; 8 bases map to TRBD2. V was clipped by 3 bases and J by 8 bases; unmatched bases: 9. The CDR3 has 15 residues. Per germline, CDR1 SNHLY and CDR2 FYNNEI. This CDR3 reads CASSDPTSGVDIQYF. The CDR3 region has the DNA TGTGCCAGCAGTGACCCTACTAGCGGTGTGGACATTCAGTACTTC. The whole variable domain, filled in from reference TRBV2 and TRBJ2-4, reads EPEVTQTPSHQVTQMGQEVILRCVPISNHLYFYWYRQILGQKVEFLVSFYNNEISEKSEIFDDQFSVERPDGSNFTLKIRSTKLEDSAMYFCASSDPTSGVDIQYFGAGTRLSVL.

The chain is built from TRBV6-2 or TRBV6-3 and TRBJ2-7; 7 positions match TRBD1. This CDR3 spans 15 amino acids. Germline assignment: CDR1 MNHEY and CDR2 SVGEGT. With 0 bases clipped from V and 3 bases from J, the junction kept 5 bases outside the gene matches. The CDR3 DNA follows: TGTGCCAGCAGTTACTCAGTAGGGGGCGGCTACGAGCAGTACTTC. It translates to CASSYSVGGGYEQYF.

This clonotype turned up a few times. V and J are TRBV27 and TRBJ2-3; D is undetermined. V was pared by 5 bases and J by 2 bases, with 11 bases between. Germline loops: CDR1 MNHEY, CDR2 SMNVEV (reference sequence). The CDR3 runs to 14 residues. The DNA of the CDR3 is TGTGCCAGCAGTCCTTCCTGGATCACAGATACGCAGTATTTT. Protein: CASSPSWITDTQYF.

This clonotype was recorded at least ten times. The chain couples TRBV4-3 to TRBJ2-5, with 12 bases identical to TRBD1. The CDR3 extends over 16 amino acids. Germline V gene sequence: CDR1 LGHNA, CDR2 YSLEER. After removal of 0 bases from V and 5 bases from J, the junction contained 4 bases not matched to a gene. This CDR3 is CASSQEGDRGQETQYF. The DNA for the CDR3 is TGCGCCAGCAGCCAAGAGGGGGACAGGGGGCAGGAGACCCAGTACTTC.

This rearrangement joins TRBV2 to TRBJ2-1; D not certain. Trimming left V 1 base short and J 13 bases short, with 11 bases between. Germline V gene lookup returns CDR1 SNHLY and CDR2 FYNNEI. There are 12 residues in the CDR3. CDR3 sequence reads: CASSEGVRRQFF. CDR3 coding DNA: TGTGCCAGCAGTGAAGGAGTCCGCCGACAGTTCTTC. The full variable domain, with the rest looked up from reference TRBV2 and TRBJ2-1, is EPEVTQTPSHQVTQMGQEVILRCVPISNHLYFYWYRQILGQKVEFLVSFYNNEISEKSEIFDDQFSVERPDGSNFTLKIRSTKLEDSAMYFCASSEGVRRQFFGPGTRLTVL.

This clonotype was picked up many times. The chain uses TRBV3-1 and TRBJ2-5; 9 nucleotides align to TRBD2. The CDR3 sequence is 19 residues long. CDR1 LGHDT and CDR2 YNNKEL come from the germline V gene (reference sequence). With 2 bases clipped from V and 4 bases from J, the junction kept 17 bases outside the gene matches. CDR3 loop: CASSQFLGRVLAGVETQYF. The CDR3 coding sequence is TGTGCCAGCAGCCAATTTTTAGGCAGGGTGTTAGCGGGAGTAGAGACCCAGTACTTC.

The V gene is TRBV19, the J gene TRBJ1-2; 7 bases line up with TRBD1. Unmatched junction bases numbered 11, after V lost 3 bases and J lost 1 base. The germline V gene has CDR1 LNHDA and CDR2 SQIVND (reference sequence). CDR3 length: 17 amino acids. The CDR3 nucleotides are TGTGCCAGTAGTATCCGACAGGGTCGGGGCCGTAACTATGGCTACACCTTC. Its translation is CASSIRQGRGRNYGYTF.

This clonotype was picked up many times. This rearrangement joins TRBV12-3 or TRBV12-4 to TRBJ1-1; possible D gene TRBD1, 6 bases. Trimming removed 3 bases from V and 3 bases from J, with 11 bases in between. This CDR3 contains 14 residues. CDR3 in amino acids: CASSFQGQYTEAFF. As DNA, the CDR3 is TGTGCCAGCAGTTTTCAGGGGCAGTACACTGAAGCTTTCTTT.

The chain recombines TRBV19 with TRBJ2-5; a possible D gene is TRBD2 (5 bases). The CDR3 covers 12 residues. The germline V and J ends were trimmed by 6 bases and 5 bases, with 10 bases remaining between them. Per germline, CDR1 LNHDA and CDR2 SQIVND (reference sequence). This CDR3 reads CASRGRRETQYF. In nucleotides, the CDR3 is TGTGCCAGTAGGGGCCGGAGGGAGACCCAGTACTTC.

Ten or more counts support this clonotype. The chain combines TRBV9 with TRBJ2-5; tentatively, D is TRBD1 or TRBD2 (5 bases each). The ends were cut back, 0 bases at V and 1 base at J, with 16 bases in the middle. In germline, CDR1 is SGDLS, CDR2 YYNGEE. The CDR3 has 17 residues. The CDR3 nucleotides are TGTGCCAGCAGCGTAGGGGAGAGAACAGGATTCCAAGAGACCCAGTACTTC. Translated, it gives CASSVGERTGFQETQYF.

About this clonotype itself: A much more abundant neighbour one base away suggests this may be a read error. The gene calls are TRBV11-2 and TRBJ2-1, with 9 bases lining up with TRBD2. The junction had 8 bases not matched to a gene; V was cut back by 5 bases and J by 3 bases. The CDR3 is made up of 16 amino acids. In germline, CDR1 is SGHAT, CDR2 FQNNGV. The chain's CDR3 is CASSHETSGLYNEQFF. The CDR3 region has the DNA TGTGCCAGCAGCCACGAGACTAGCGGACTCTACAATGAGCAGTTCTTC. Using reference TRBV11-2 and TRBJ2-1 for the parts outside the CDR3, the full variable domain is EAGVAQSPRYKIIEKRQSVAFWCNPISGHATLYWYQQILGQGPKLLIQFQNNGVVDDSQLPKDRFSAERLKGVDSTLKIQPAKLEDSAVYLCASSHETSGLYNEQFFGPGTRLTVL.

This clonotype was counted at least ten times. This chain joins TRBV2 and TRBJ2-3; D gene ambiguous. Looked up from germline, CDR1 is SNHLY and CDR2 is FYNNEI. This CDR3 has 14 amino acids. V was trimmed by 2 bases and J by 2 bases, leaving 8 bases between them. CDR3 residues: CASSESLYTDTQYF. CDR3 in DNA: TGTGCCAGCAGTGAATCCCTATACACAGATACGCAGTATTTT.

This clonotype has ten or more counts. The rearrangement uses TRBV2 and TRBJ2-7; the match to TRBD2 covers 12 bases. V dropped 4 bases and J dropped 0; count of bases not matched to a gene: 10. CDR1 is SNHLY, CDR2 FYNNEI, per germline. The CDR3 consists of 18 residues. The CDR3 sequence is CASSGKPGLAGSSYEQYF. The CDR3 nucleotides are TGTGCCAGCAGTGGCAAACCCGGACTAGCGGGGAGCTCCTACGAGCAGTACTTC. Together with reference TRBV2 and TRBJ2-7, the CDR3 gives the full variable domain: EPEVTQTPSHQVTQMGQEVILRCVPISNHLYFYWYRQILGQKVEFLVSFYNNEISEKSEIFDDQFSVERPDGSNFTLKIRSTKLEDSAMYFCASSGKPGLAGSSYEQYFGPGTRLTVT.

This clonotype showed up just a few times. The chain couples TRBV19 to TRBJ1-1; D is undetermined. V was cut by 6 bases and J by 2 bases, with 13 bases left in between. Germline CDR1 and CDR2: LNHDA and SQIVND (reference sequence). This CDR3 contains 14 residues. The CDR3 loop is CASRLKATNTEAFF. The CDR3 DNA reads as TGTGCCAGTAGGCTCAAGGCTACAAACACTGAAGCTTTCTTT.

This clonotype was detected only a few times. V gene TRBV20-1 combines with J gene TRBJ2-4; D possibly corresponds to TRBD2 (5 bases). The V end lost 0 bases, the J end lost 6 bases, and 12 bases lay between the germline ends. The CDR3 loop spans 14 amino acids. CDR1 is DFQATT and CDR2 is SNEGSKA in the germline V gene (reference sequence). CDR3 region: CSARDTGDRNIQYF. In DNA form, the CDR3 reads TGCAGTGCTAGAGATACCGGGGATAGAAACATTCAGTACTTC.

This rearrangement joins TRBV7-2 to TRBJ2-7, with unresolved D. Germline assignment: CDR1 SGHTA and CDR2 FQGNSA. Trimming shortened V by 2 bases and J by 1 base, and 18 bases separated the two germline ends. This CDR3 spans 17 amino acids. This CDR3 is CASSLPFRSSLSYEQYF. The CDR3 DNA reads as TGTGCCAGCAGCTTACCCTTTAGGAGCTCCTTGTCCTACGAGCAGTACTTC.

This clonotype was seen at least ten times. V usage is TRBV28 and J usage is TRBJ2-7; D ambiguous. Germline V gene sequence: CDR1 MDHEN, CDR2 SYDVKM. The V end lost 4 bases, the J end lost 0 bases, and 7 bases lay between the germline ends. The CDR3 length is 13 residues. DNA for the CDR3: TGTGCCAGCAGTTATCAGTACTCCTACGAGCAGTACTTC. Residues: CASSYQYSYEQYF.

The gene calls are TRBV3-1 and TRBJ2-3; 11 bases are a match to TRBD2. The CDR3 is 19 amino acids. V gave up 5 bases and J gave up 2 bases; unmatched junction bases: 15. The germline CDR1 and CDR2 sequences are LGHDT and YNNKEL (reference sequence). The CDR3 spells CASSAHRRLAGYPTDTQYF. CDR3 in DNA: TGTGCCAGCAGCGCACACCGCCGACTAGCGGGGTACCCCACAGATACGCAGTATTTT.

This clonotype has ten or more counts. The V gene is TRBV29-1, the J gene TRBJ1-2; 10 positions match TRBD1. The CDR3 is 14 amino acids. Germline trimming cut 6 bases from V and 0 bases from J; bases unmatched to any gene: 4. Germline CDR1 SQVTM, CDR2 ANQGSEA. The DNA for the CDR3 is TGCAGCGTCGCCGGACAGGGGGCTAACTATGGCTACACCTTC. Encoded protein: CSVAGQGANYGYTF.

The chain employs TRBV19 and TRBJ1-5, with D hard to call. Per germline, CDR1 LNHDA and CDR2 SQIVND (reference sequence). V was trimmed by 11 bases and J by 0 bases, leaving 11 bases between them. This CDR3 region has 13 residues. CDR3 sequence: CAGSSYSNQPQHF. The DNA of the CDR3 is TGTGCCGGTTCAAGCTATAGCAATCAGCCCCAGCATTTT.

There are a few counts of this clonotype. The gene calls are TRBV25-1 and TRBJ1-1; no clear D gene. The CDR3 runs to 15 residues. Germline-derived CDR1 and CDR2 are MGHDK and SYGVNS. V lost 1 base and J 0 bases, leaving 9 bases between the germline ends. The CDR3 reads CASSEFSSLNTEAFF. CDR3 nucleotide sequence: TGTGCCAGCAGTGAATTCTCCTCCTTGAACACTGAAGCTTTCTTT.

There are a few counts of this clonotype. This sequence joins TRBV7-6 and TRBJ2-1; 8 nucleotides agree with TRBD1. Germline V lookup: CDR1 SGHVS, CDR2 FNYEAQ. After removal of 1 base from V and 1 base from J, the junction contained 3 bases not matched to a gene. This CDR3 contains 16 residues. Here the CDR3 reads CASSLGDRLSYNEQFF. As DNA, the CDR3 is TGTGCCAGCAGCTTAGGGGACAGGCTGTCCTACAATGAGCAGTTCTTC. Together with reference TRBV7-6 and TRBJ2-1, the CDR3 gives the full variable domain: GAGVSQSPRYKVTKRGQDVALRCDPISGHVSLYWYRQALGQGPEFLTYFNYEAQQDKSGLPNDRFSAERPEGSISTLTIQRTEQRDSAMYRCASSLGDRLSYNEQFFGPGTRLTVL.

This clonotype has more than one count but fewer than ten. The junction departs from the called germline gene at one end, perhaps through a read error. This sequence joins TRBV5-1 and TRBJ1-1; D possibly corresponds to TRBD1 (5 bases). CDR3 length: 18 residues. The germline gives CDR1 SGHRS, CDR2 YFSETQ. The CDR3 nucleotides read TGCGCCAGCAGAAAGCGGTCTTCCGCCGACAGCATGAACACTGAAGCTTCCTTT. This translates into CASRKRSSADSMNTEASF.

Points on this clonotype: This may be a read error, as it is one base from a much larger clone. This chain's CDR3 is CASSLAEGNQPQHF. In DNA, the CDR3 is TGTGCCAGCAGCTTAGCAGAGGGCAATCAGCCCCAGCATTTT. The rearrangement links TRBV11-1 to TRBJ1-5; the D is unclear. The CDR3 has 14 residues. V was trimmed by 0 bases and J by 2 bases, leaving 5 bases between them. Germline assignment: CDR1 SGHAT and CDR2 FQDESV (reference sequence). The full variable domain, with the rest looked up from reference TRBV11-1 and TRBJ1-5, is EAEVAQSPRYKITEKSQAVAFWCDPISGHATLYWYRQILGQGPELLVQFQDESVVDDSQLPKDRFSAERLKGVDSTLKIQPAELGDSAMYLCASSLAEGNQPQHFGDGTRLSIL.

The CDR3 loop is CASSLSGDRNTGELFF. The CDR3 DNA follows: TGTGCCAGCAGTTTATCCGGGGACAGAAACACCGGGGAGCTGTTTTTT. This rearrangement joins TRBV12-3 or TRBV12-4 to TRBJ2-2; 7 bases line up with TRBD1. This CDR3 comprises 16 residues. The V and J ends lost 2 bases and 2 bases, in that order; junction bases with no gene match: 5.